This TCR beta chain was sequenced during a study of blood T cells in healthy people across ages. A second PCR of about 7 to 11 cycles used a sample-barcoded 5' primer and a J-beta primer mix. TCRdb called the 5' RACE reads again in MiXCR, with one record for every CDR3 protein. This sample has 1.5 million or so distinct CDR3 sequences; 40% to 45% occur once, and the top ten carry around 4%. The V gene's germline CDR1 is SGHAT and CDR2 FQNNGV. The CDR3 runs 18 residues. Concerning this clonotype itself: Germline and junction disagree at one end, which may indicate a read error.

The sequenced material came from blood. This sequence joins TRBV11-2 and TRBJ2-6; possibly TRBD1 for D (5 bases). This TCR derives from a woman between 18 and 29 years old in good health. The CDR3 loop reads CASSQMERLKSGANALTF. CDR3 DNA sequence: TGTGCCAGCAGCCAGATGGAACGGCTGAAATCTGGGGCCAACGCCCTGACTTTC.